The clone carrying this TCR beta chain has more than one count but fewer than ten. Primers: 60 Vbeta forward and 13 Jbeta reverse. The assay was immunoSEQ multiplex PCR, and TCRdb's table has in-frame clones only and misses some. The table has about 180,000 clones, less than 80% seen once. These data come from a study of cytomegalovirus exposure and HLA in healthy donors. The length of the CDR3 is 13 residues. CDR1 is SNHLY, CDR2 FYNNEI, per germline. The V and J ends lost 6 bases and 0 bases respectively, with 8 bases between them. This clonotype originated in a man aged 18-30 years in good health and CMV-seronegative. This chain uses TRBV2 with TRBJ2-5; D might be TRBD2 (6 bases). The sample taken for sequencing was PBMCs. CDR3 in DNA: TGTGCCAGCAGCCGGGACTACCAAGAGACCCAGTACTTC. Translated, it gives CASSRDYQETQYF.